This T cell receptor (beta chain) was documented in a study of T-cell reconstitution after alpha-beta-depleted transplantation in children. For TCRbeta, the library was prepared with unique molecular identifiers. TCRdb re-analysed the PCR reads in MiXCR, keeping a single row per CDR3 protein. Altogether 700,000 to 850,000 distinct CDR3 sequences are present, under 20% being singletons, with the ten largest covering roughly 5%. This clonotype was seen at least ten times. The receptor comes from a male patient aged 5 to 17 who had a stem cell transplant for acute lymphoblastic leukemia, so the T cells may come from the graft donor. Here the sequenced sample was PBMCs, mostly from graft donor cells, taken 360 days after TCRalphabeta/CD19-depleted stem cell transplant.

The CDR3 coding sequence is TGCGCCAGCAGCTTGGTTGAGGCTAGCTACAATGAGCAGTTCTTC. This translates into CASSLVEASYNEQFF. This sequence joins TRBV5-1 and TRBJ2-1; unclear D gene. Germline-derived CDR1 and CDR2 are SGHRS and YFSETQ. CDR3 length: 15 residues. V lost 0 bases, J lost 3 bases, and 10 bases lay in between. The complete variable domain, with remaining parts taken from reference TRBV5-1 and TRBJ2-1, reads KAGVTQTPRYLIKTRGQQVTLSCSPISGHRSVSWYQQTPGQGLQFLFEYFSETQRNKGNFPGRFSGRQFSNSRSEMNVSTLELGDSALYLCASSLVEASYNEQFFGPGTRLTVL.